This T cell receptor beta chain was found in a study of prognosis after radiotherapy for stage I lung cancer. Study-level background: Enrolled patients comprised roughly 13 with newly diagnosed primary stage I lung tumors and five with oligometastatic NSCLC after surgical resection of the primary tumor. Distant metastases after radiotherapy occurred in a handful of patients at a median of roughly 7 months; about 14 showed no significant progression.

The length of the CDR3 is 14 residues. Per the germline V gene, CDR1 is SEHNR and CDR2 is FQNEAQ (reference sequence). V shed 0 bases and J shed 0 bases, with 5 bases lying between them. This clonotype has at least ten counts. The study amplified the TCR beta CDR3 region from genomic DNA. This amplification was carried out by two rounds of multiplex PCR. Every TRBV and TRBJ gene had its own specific primer in first-round PCR. Via MiXCR, TCRdb re-called the multiplex PCR reads, giving one row per CDR3 protein. The sample includes approximately 35,000 distinct CDR3 sequences, 25% to 40% of them seen just once.

This clonotype was sampled from a donor aged 50 or older with non-small cell lung cancer. Sequencing was performed on PBMCs, taken before or after stereotactic body radiation therapy (not recorded which). The chain links TRBV7-9 to TRBJ1-2; D ambiguous. The CDR3, as DNA: TGTGCCAGCAGCTTAGCCAGAGCTAACTATGGCTACACCTTC. It yields the protein CASSLARANYGYTF.